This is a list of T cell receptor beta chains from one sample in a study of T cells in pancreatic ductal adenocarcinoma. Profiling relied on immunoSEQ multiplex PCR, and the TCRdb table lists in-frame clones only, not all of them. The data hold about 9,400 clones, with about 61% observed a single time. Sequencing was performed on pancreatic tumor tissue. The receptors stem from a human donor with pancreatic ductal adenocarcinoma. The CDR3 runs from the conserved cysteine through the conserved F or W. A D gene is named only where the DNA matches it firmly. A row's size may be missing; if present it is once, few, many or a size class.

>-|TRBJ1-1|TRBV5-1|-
TGCGCCAGCAGCTTGGATTTGGCGAACACTGAAGCTTTCTTT
CASSLDLANTEAFF
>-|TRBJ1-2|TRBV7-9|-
TGTGCCAGCAGCTTAACGCACGGGAGTGGCTACACCTTC
CASSLTHGSGYTF
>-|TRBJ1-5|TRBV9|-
TGTGCCAGCAGCGTAGACGGGGGCGCGGACAATCAGCCCCAGCATTTT
CASSVDGGADNQPQHF
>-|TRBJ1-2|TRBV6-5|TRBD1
TGTGCCAGCAGTTATAGGACAGGGCTCGGCTACACCTTC
CASSYRTGLGYTF
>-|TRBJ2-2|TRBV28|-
TGTGCCAGCAGTTCTTGGGGCAGGGGCGCCTCCGGGGAGCTGTTTTTT
CASSSWGRGASGELFF
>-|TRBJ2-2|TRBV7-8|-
TGTGCCAGCAGGACCAGTATGAACACCGGGGAGCTGTTTTTT
CASRTSMNTGELFF
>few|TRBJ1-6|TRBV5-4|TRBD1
TGTGCCAGCAGCTGGGGACAGAATTCACCCCTCCACTTT
CASSWGQNSPLHF
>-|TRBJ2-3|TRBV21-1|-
TGTGCCAGCAGTACTCCTCCAGGGGCAGGGAACACAGATACGCAGTATTTT
CASSTPPGAGNTDTQYF
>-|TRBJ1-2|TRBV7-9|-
TGTGCCAGCGGACGACACGGGGGGGAAGCTAACTATGGCTACACCTTC
CASGRHGGEANYGYTF
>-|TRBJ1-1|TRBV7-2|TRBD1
TGTGCCAGCAGCCCGGACAGGGGGCGCGTCGGCACTGAAGCTTTCTTT
CASSPDRGRVGTEAFF
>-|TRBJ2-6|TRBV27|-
TGTGCCAGCAGTTTATCCTCTGGGGCCAACGTCCTGACTTTC
CASSLSSGANVLTF
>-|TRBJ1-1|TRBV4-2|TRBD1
TGTGCCAGCAGCCTACAGGGGGGTGGAACTGAAGCTTTCTTT
CASSLQGGGTEAFF
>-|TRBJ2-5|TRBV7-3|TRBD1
TGTGCCAGCAGCGCACAGGGGGGCGCAGAGACCCAGTACTTC
CASSAQGGAETQYF
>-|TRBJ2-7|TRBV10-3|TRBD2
TGTGCCATCAGTGAGCCGGGACTAGCAGTCTACGAGCAGTACTTC
CAISEPGLAVYEQYF
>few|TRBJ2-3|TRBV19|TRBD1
TGTGCCAGTAGTAAGTCAGGTGGGACAGGGCCCACAGATACGCAGTATTTT
CASSKSGGTGPTDTQYF
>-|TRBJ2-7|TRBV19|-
TGTGCCAGTAGTATCGGGCGGGGCCCTAACGAGCAGTACTTC
CASSIGRGPNEQYF
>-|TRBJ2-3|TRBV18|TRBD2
TGTGCCAGCTCGCCGACGGGACTAGCGGACACAGATACGCAGTATTTT
CASSPTGLADTDTQYF
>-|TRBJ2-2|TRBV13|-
TGTGCCAGCAGCTTGGAGGGGGGAGACACCGGGGAGCTGTTTTTT
CASSLEGGDTGELFF
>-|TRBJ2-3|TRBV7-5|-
TGTGCCAGCAGCAAAGGCGGAACAGATACGCAGTATTTT
CASSKGGTDTQYF
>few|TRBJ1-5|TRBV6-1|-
TGTGCCAGCAGTGAAGGGGCAGGGCATGGTCAGCCCCAGCATTTT
CASSEGAGHGQPQHF
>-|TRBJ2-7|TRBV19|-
TGTGCCAGTAGTATGCAAGGGAACAACTTCTACGAGCAGTACTTC
CASSMQGNNFYEQYF
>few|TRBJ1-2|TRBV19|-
TGTGCCAGTAGTATGGCTGGGCAGGGATCTGGCTACACCTTC
CASSMAGQGSGYTF
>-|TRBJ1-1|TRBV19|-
TGTGCCAGTAGTTTCCTGACCGCAGGGCCCGTCGCCACTGAAGCTTTCTTT
CASSFLTAGPVATEAFF
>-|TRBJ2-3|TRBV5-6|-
TGTGCCAGCAGCTTGGACCGAGGGGCCTCGCGCACAGATACGCAGTATTTT
CASSLDRGASRTDTQYF
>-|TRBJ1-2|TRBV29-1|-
TGCAGCGTGACCAGGGACCGACACTATGGCTACACCTTC
CSVTRDRHYGYTF
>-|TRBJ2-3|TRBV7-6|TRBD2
TGTGCCAGCAGCTCCCTGACTAGCGGGAGTGTGCCAGATACGCAGTATTTT
CASSSLTSGSVPDTQYF